A single sample is the source of the 26 T cell receptor beta chains below, sequenced in a study of blood T cell repertoires in COVID-19. Sequencing used immunoSEQ multiplex PCR; TCRdb keeps in-frame clones, though not all of them. The sample includes about 240,000 clones, about 80% of them seen just once. The sample taken for sequencing was peripheral blood. These receptors were obtained from a woman older than 75 with acute or convalescent COVID-19.

This clone has a handful of counts. The J gene is TRBJ1-1, the V gene TRBV9, with 8 bases lining up with TRBD1. CDR3 length: 13 residues. From germline, CDR1 is SGDLS and CDR2 YYNGEE. V was clipped by 4 bases and J by 4 bases; unmatched bases: 3. Here the CDR3 DNA reads TGTGCCAGCAGCAGCCAGGGGGCCACTGAAGCTTTCTTT. It translates to CASSSQGATEAFF.

The chain links TRBV5-1 to TRBJ1-2, with a tentative D call TRBD1 (6 bases). This CDR3 is built from 15 residues. CDR1 SGHRS and CDR2 YFSETQ come from the germline V gene. V was shortened by 3 bases and J by 0 bases, with 12 bases between the two germline ends. The CDR3 DNA is TGCGCCAGCAGCTCCGGGACAACCTCTAACTATGGCTACACCTTC. Protein sequence: CASSSGTTSNYGYTF. The variable domain in full, completed from reference TRBV5-1 and TRBJ1-2, reads KAGVTQTPRYLIKTRGQQVTLSCSPISGHRSVSWYQQTPGQGLQFLFEYFSETQRNKGNFPGRFSGRQFSNSRSEMNVSTLELGDSALYLCASSSGTTSNYGYTFGSGTRLTVV.

CDR3 DNA sequence: TGTGCCAGCAGCTTAGCGGGGGGGCGCTACAATGAGCAGTTCTTC. Translating gives CASSLAGGRYNEQFF. The J gene is TRBJ2-1, the V gene TRBV7-2; a weak D match, TRBD2 (7 bases). V was clipped by 0 bases and J by 3 bases, with 9 bases between them. Germline CDR1 is SGHTA and CDR2 is FQGNSA. This CDR3 is built from 15 residues.

This chain joins TRBV28 and TRBJ1-5; a possible D gene is TRBD1 (5 bases). Per the germline V gene, CDR1 is MDHEN and CDR2 is SYDVKM. The CDR3 contains 16 residues. V was cut by 4 bases and J by 0 bases, with 13 bases left in between. The CDR3 nucleotides are TGTGCCAGCAGTTACCCCCCGGGGGATAGCAATCAGCCCCAGCATTTT. This translates into CASSYPPGDSNQPQHF.

The DNA for the CDR3 is TGCGCCAGCAGTGCCCTCGGAGGGGAGGCCTCTGGAAACACCATATATTTT. Protein sequence: CASSALGGEASGNTIYF. The rearrangement uses TRBV5-1 and TRBJ1-3; D perhaps matches TRBD1 (5 bases). The CDR3 runs to 17 residues. The V end was cut by 5 bases, the J end by 0 bases, with 18 bases between. CDR1 and CDR2 (germline): SGHRS, YFSETQ.

This clone was observed a handful of times. The chain employs TRBV19 and TRBJ1-2; a possible D gene is TRBD1 (6 bases). CDR3 length: 13 amino acids. Germline V gene lookup returns CDR1 LNHDA and CDR2 SQIVND (reference sequence). V lost 6 bases to trimming and J lost 4 bases, with 12 bases between them. CDR3 in amino acids: CASRTGFGYGYTF. The CDR3 coding sequence is TGTGCCAGTAGGACAGGATTTGGCTATGGCTACACCTTC.

The chain joins TRBV19 to TRBJ1-5; D call uncertain. The CDR3 covers 15 residues. V lost 7 bases and J lost 3, with 16 bases in between. Germline CDR1 and CDR2: LNHDA and SQIVND (reference sequence). DNA of the CDR3: TGTGCCAGTACTCGGGAGACCGGTAACAATCAGCCCCAGCATTTT. Encoded protein: CASTRETGNNQPQHF.

In this sample, this clone turned up once. This chain joins TRBV29-1 and TRBJ1-2; D is ambiguous. Trimming stripped 4 bases from V and 1 base from J, with 7 bases between. Per germline, CDR1 SQVTM and CDR2 ANQGSEA. The CDR3 totals 12 residues. The CDR3 bases are TGCAGCGTTGGGGAGTATAACTATGGCTACACCTTC. Translated, it gives CSVGEYNYGYTF. Full variable domain (rest looked up from reference TRBV29-1 and TRBJ1-2): SAVISQKPSRDICQRGTSLTIQCQVDSQVTMMFWYRQQPGQSLTLIATANQGSEATYESGFVIDKFPISRPNLTFSTLTVSNMSPEDSSIYLCSVGEYNYGYTFGSGTRLTVV.

This clone was seen only once. This rearrangement joins TRBV29-1 to TRBJ1-3; unclear D gene. Germline V gene data show CDR1 as SQVTM and CDR2 as ANQGSEA. The V and J ends lost 4 bases and 0 bases respectively, with 10 bases between them. CDR3 length: 14 residues. CDR3 nucleotide sequence: TGCAGCGTTGGCGTCTCCGGCTCTGGAAACACCATATATTTT. This gives the protein CSVGVSGSGNTIYF.

This chain joins TRBV19 and TRBJ2-7; 7 bases fit TRBD1. Trimming cost V 8 bases and J 3 bases; bases outside gene matches: 4. There are 12 residues in the CDR3. Germline loops: CDR1 LNHDA, CDR2 SQIVND (reference sequence). Written as DNA, the CDR3 is TGTGCCAGTCAGGGACAGAACTACGAGCAGTACTTC. Its translation: CASQGQNYEQYF.

A word on this clone: The sample holds other DNA sequences that translate to the same CDR3. This sequence joins TRBV5-5 and TRBJ2-7; 9 positions agree with TRBD1. This CDR3 comprises 15 residues. Germline lookup yields CDR1 SGHKS and CDR2 YYEKEE (reference sequence). Trimming at V came to 5 bases and at J to 2 bases, leaving 8 bases not matched to a gene. The CDR3 region is CASSPPGTGTYEQYF. The DNA for the CDR3 is TGTGCCAGCAGTCCCCCCGGGACAGGGACCTACGAGCAGTACTTC. Drawing the rest from reference TRBV5-5 and TRBJ2-7, the complete variable domain is DAGVTQSPTHLIKTRGQQVTLRCSPISGHKSVSWYQQVLGQGPQFIFQYYEKEERGRGNFPDRFSARQFPNYSSELNVNALLLGDSALYLCASSPPGTGTYEQYFGPGTRLTVT.

This clone has more than one count but fewer than ten. V and J are TRBV3-1 (or the pseudogene TRBV3-2) and TRBJ1-1; D is unresolved. Germline CDR1 LGHDT, CDR2 YNNKEL (reference sequence). The CDR3 runs 14 residues. V was clipped by 4 bases and J by 5 bases, with 14 bases between them. As DNA, the CDR3 is TGTGCCAGCAGCCCGACTAGGTCGGGTACTGAAGCTTTCTTT. As protein: CASSPTRSGTEAFF.

The V call is TRBV3-1 (or the pseudogene TRBV3-2), the J call TRBJ2-5, with TRBD2 matching 12 bases. CDR3 size: 15 residues. V was clipped by 1 base and J by 4 bases; unmatched bases: 1. Germline assignment: CDR1 LGHDT and CDR2 YNNKEL (reference sequence). The CDR3 DNA follows: TGTGCCAGCAGCCAAGCGGGACTAGCGGGAGAGACCCAGTACTTC. Translated, it gives CASSQAGLAGETQYF.

This sequence joins TRBV7-9 and TRBJ1-1, with TRBD1 identical over 8 bases. The V gene end was trimmed by 5 bases and the J gene end by 4 bases; junction bases not matched to a gene: 6. This CDR3 is built from 14 residues. In germline, CDR1 is SEHNR, CDR2 FQNEAQ (reference sequence). CDR3: CASSGQGSSTEAFF. The CDR3 DNA is TGTGCCAGCAGCGGACAGGGATCGAGCACTGAAGCTTTCTTT.

This chain links TRBV28 with TRBJ1-5; possible D gene TRBD1, 5 bases. V was trimmed by 3 bases and J by 2 bases, leaving 11 bases between them. In germline, CDR1 is MDHEN, CDR2 SYDVKM. The CDR3 is 15 amino acids. The CDR3 sequence is CASSFRTRGNQPQHF. CDR3 in DNA: TGTGCCAGCAGTTTCCGGACCAGGGGCAATCAGCCCCAGCATTTT.

The chain couples TRBV28 to TRBJ2-5, with 14 bases lining up with TRBD2. The V segment lost 4 bases and the J segment 6 bases; nucleotides outside the gene matches: 10. The CDR3 totals 17 residues. The V gene's germline CDR1 is MDHEN and CDR2 SYDVKM. CDR3 nucleotides: TGTGCCAGCAGTTCCATAGGGACTAGCGGGGGCGGGAAGACCCAGTACTTC. It codes for CASSSIGTSGGGKTQYF.

This sequence joins TRBV18 and TRBJ1-1; possible D gene TRBD1, 5 bases. The germline CDR1 and CDR2 sequences are KGHSH and LQKENI. The CDR3 is made up of 14 amino acids. V lost 3 bases to trimming and J lost 7 bases, with 15 bases between them. CDR3 DNA: TGTGCCAGCTCACCTAATGAAGGAAGGGGTGAAGCTTTCTTT. Translation: CASSPNEGRGEAFF.

The gene calls are TRBV2 and TRBJ2-1, with D possibly matching TRBD1 (7 bases). Germline CDR1 SNHLY, CDR2 FYNNEI. This CDR3 spans 14 amino acids. V lost 5 bases and J 7 bases, leaving 15 bases between the germline ends. In DNA, the CDR3 is TGTGCCAGCAGTCCGGAGGGGGCCCGGAATGAGCAGTTCTTC. It encodes CASSPEGARNEQFF.

V is TRBV19 and J is TRBJ1-2, with 7 bases fitting TRBD1. V shed 7 bases, J shed 2 bases, and the junction held 7 bases outside the gene matches. Germline-derived CDR1 and CDR2 are LNHDA and SQIVND (reference sequence). This CDR3 region has 14 residues. CDR3 sequence reads: CASTPTGKNYGYTF. DNA of the CDR3: TGTGCCAGTACCCCGACAGGGAAGAACTATGGCTACACCTTC. Full variable domain (remainder filled in from reference TRBV19 and TRBJ1-2): DGGITQSPKYLFRKEGQNVTLSCEQNLNHDAMYWYRQDPGQGLRLIYYSQIVNDFQKGDIAEGYSVSREKKESFPLTVTSAQKNPTAFYLCASTPTGKNYGYTFGSGTRLTVV.

The gene calls are TRBV2 and TRBJ2-7; maybe TRBD1 (6 bases). Germline V CDR1 and CDR2: SNHLY, FYNNEI. The V end was cut by 8 bases, the J end by 3 bases, with 14 bases between. The CDR3 sequence is 13 residues long. The CDR3 spells CASAPGQYYEQYF. CDR3 sequence (DNA): TGTGCCAGCGCCCCCGGACAGTACTACGAGCAGTACTTC.

This rearrangement joins TRBV6-5 to TRBJ2-7; D call uncertain. Germline assignment: CDR1 MNHEY and CDR2 SVGAGI. The CDR3 sequence is 13 residues long. Deletions cut 4 bases from V and 1 base from J, with 8 bases between. CDR3 sequence: CASSLYYSYEQYF. The CDR3 nucleotides read TGTGCCAGCAGTTTGTATTATTCCTACGAGCAGTACTTC.

V usage is TRBV11-3 and J usage is TRBJ2-1; D remains unclear. The ends were cut back, 5 bases at V and 0 bases at J, with 14 bases in the middle. The CDR3 contains 16 residues. CDR1 is SGHNT and CDR2 is YENEEA in the germline V gene. For the CDR3, the DNA is TGTGCCAGCAGCCAGGCCTATGGCACCTCCTACAATGAGCAGTTCTTC. The encoded protein is CASSQAYGTSYNEQFF.

This chain uses TRBV28 with TRBJ1-2; 11 bases line up with TRBD1. The CDR3 contains 14 residues. J lost 10 bases, V lost 7 bases, and 11 bases had no gene match. Germline lookup yields CDR1 MDHEN and CDR2 SYDVKM. The CDR3 here is CASKQDRGLIDYTF. CDR3 DNA: TGTGCCAGCAAACAGGACAGGGGGCTTATCGACTACACCTTC.

This clone was detected once. This rearrangement joins TRBV7-9 to TRBJ2-3, with 7 bases fitting TRBD2. The CDR3 is 14 residues long. V dropped 5 bases and J dropped 6; count of bases not matched to a gene: 8. The germline V gene encodes CDR1 SEHNR and CDR2 FQNEAQ (reference sequence). The CDR3 coding sequence is TGTGCCAGCAGCCCAAGCGGGGCAGGGGATACGCAGTATTTT. Translating gives CASSPSGAGDTQYF.

This chain uses TRBV19 with TRBJ1-4, with 9 bases lining up with TRBD1. V trimming: 4 bases; J trimming: 10 bases; junction bases outside the gene matches: 7. The CDR3 consists of 14 residues. The V gene's germline CDR1 is LNHDA and CDR2 SQIVND (reference sequence). In DNA, the CDR3 is TGTGCCAGTAGTACCGGACAGGGGAGAGGAAAACTGTTTTTT. Translation gives CASSTGQGRGKLFF.

This clone was counted between two and nine times. The chain is built from TRBV5-1 and TRBJ2-2; 8 bases map to TRBD2. The germline CDR1 and CDR2 sequences are SGHRS and YFSETQ. V lost 2 bases, J lost 3 bases, and 6 bases stayed unmatched. The CDR3 spans 16 residues. DNA for the CDR3: TGCGCCAGCAGCTTCGGGACTAGTGAACACACCGGGGAGCTGTTTTTT. Amino acids: CASSFGTSEHTGELFF.